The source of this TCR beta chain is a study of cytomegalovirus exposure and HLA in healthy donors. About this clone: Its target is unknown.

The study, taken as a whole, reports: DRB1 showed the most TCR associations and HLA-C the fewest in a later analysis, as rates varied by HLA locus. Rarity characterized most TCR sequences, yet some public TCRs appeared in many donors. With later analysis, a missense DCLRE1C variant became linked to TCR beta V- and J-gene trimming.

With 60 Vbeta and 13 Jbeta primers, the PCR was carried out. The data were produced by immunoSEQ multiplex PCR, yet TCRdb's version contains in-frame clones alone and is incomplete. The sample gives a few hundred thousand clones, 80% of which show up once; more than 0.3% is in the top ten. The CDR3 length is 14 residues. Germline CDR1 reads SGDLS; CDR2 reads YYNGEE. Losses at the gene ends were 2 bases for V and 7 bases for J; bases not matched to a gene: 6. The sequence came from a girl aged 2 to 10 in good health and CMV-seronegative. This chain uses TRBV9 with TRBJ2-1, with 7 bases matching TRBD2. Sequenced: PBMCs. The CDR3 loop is CASSVGGGRNEQFF. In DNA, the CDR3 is TGTGCCAGCAGCGTTGGGGGGGGTCGAAATGAGCAGTTCTTC.